Sequencing of this T cell receptor beta chain was carried out in a study of Graves' ophthalmopathy and Graves' hyperthyroidism. The sequenced template was RNA, covering the TCR beta CDR3 region. HTBI-primed first-round RT-PCR preceded second-round multiplex PCR. TCRdb itself ran the multiplex PCR reads through MiXCR, one entry per CDR3 protein. The table shows 35,000 to 45,000 distinct CDR3 sequences, with roughly 50% occurring only once. Points on this clonotype: Its antigen is not identified.

The germline V gene has CDR1 MNHNY and CDR2 SVGAGI (reference sequence). CDR3 size: 14 residues. The J segment lost 3 bases and the V segment lost 4 bases, leaving 6 bases of the junction unmatched. Additional autoimmune diseases, uncontrolled infections, pregnancy or lactation disqualified patients. Symptoms, serum thyroxine and TRAb, thyroid ultrasound, and orbital computed tomography formed the diagnostic basis. Study-wide results and caveats: Thyroid clonotypes that were expanded above 0.001 frequency mostly also appeared in blood. Using 13 signatures, a model distinguished ophthalmopathy from stable hyperthyroidism, reaching around 85% sensitivity and 65% to 84% specificity.

Sample: peripheral blood. The origin of this receptor is an adult woman with stable Graves' hyperthyroidism. This chain links TRBV6-6 with TRBJ2-7; TRBD1 matches 7 bases. The CDR3 DNA reads TGTGCCAGCAGTTCCGGGACAGCTGGCTACGAGCAGTACTTC. Protein product: CASSSGTAGYEQYF.